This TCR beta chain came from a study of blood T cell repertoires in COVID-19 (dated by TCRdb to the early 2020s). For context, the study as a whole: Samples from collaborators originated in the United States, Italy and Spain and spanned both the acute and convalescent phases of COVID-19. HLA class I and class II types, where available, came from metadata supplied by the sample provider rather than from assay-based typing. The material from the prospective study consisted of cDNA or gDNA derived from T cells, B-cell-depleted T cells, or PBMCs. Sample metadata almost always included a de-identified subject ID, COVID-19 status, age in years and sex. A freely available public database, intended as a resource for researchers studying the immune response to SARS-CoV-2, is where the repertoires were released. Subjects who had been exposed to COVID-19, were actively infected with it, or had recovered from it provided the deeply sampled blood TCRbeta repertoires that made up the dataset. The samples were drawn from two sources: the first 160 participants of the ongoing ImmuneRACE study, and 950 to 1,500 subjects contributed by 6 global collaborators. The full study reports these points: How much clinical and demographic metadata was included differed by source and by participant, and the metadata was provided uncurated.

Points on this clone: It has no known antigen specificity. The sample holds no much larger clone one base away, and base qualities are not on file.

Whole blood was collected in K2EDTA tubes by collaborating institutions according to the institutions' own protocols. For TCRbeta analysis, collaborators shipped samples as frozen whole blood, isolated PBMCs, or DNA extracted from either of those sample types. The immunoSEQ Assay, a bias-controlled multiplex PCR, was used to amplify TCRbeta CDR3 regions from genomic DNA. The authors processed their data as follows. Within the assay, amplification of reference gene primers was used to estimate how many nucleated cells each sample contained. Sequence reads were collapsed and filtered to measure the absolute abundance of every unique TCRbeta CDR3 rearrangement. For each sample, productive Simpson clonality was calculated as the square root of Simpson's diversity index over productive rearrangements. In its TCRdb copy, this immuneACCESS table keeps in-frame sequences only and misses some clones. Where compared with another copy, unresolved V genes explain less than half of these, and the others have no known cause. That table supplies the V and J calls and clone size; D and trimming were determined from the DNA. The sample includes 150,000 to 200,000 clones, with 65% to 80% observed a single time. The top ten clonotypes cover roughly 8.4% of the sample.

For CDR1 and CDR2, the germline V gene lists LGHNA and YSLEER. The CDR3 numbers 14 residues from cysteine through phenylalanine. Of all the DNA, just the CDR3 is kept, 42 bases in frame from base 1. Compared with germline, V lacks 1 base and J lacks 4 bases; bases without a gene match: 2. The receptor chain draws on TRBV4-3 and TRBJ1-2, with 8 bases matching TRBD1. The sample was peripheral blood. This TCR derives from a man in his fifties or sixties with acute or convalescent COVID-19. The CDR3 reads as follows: CASSQGQGPYGYTF. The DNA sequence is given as TGCGCCAGCAGCCAAGGACAGGGGCCCTATGGCTACACCTTC.